This T cell receptor beta chain comes out of a study of shared clonotypes between healthy human individuals. Study in general: Donors consisted of two women and three men between 18 and 49. Overall study results and limits: Lower generation probabilities were found for non-shared clonotypes than for those shared by all four donors.

CDR3 length: 12 amino acids. Per the germline V gene, CDR1 is SNHLY and CDR2 is FYNNEI. The V and J ends lost 8 bases and 4 bases respectively, with 11 bases between them. Note on this clone: Its target is not known.

Libraries were prepared by immunoSEQ multiplex PCR; TCRdb keeps only in-frame clonotypes and omits some of them. The top ten clones hold 0.37% of a sample with 2 million to 2.5 million clones, under 95% of them seen once. All donors were Caucasian adults living in Nashville, Tennessee. The TCR sequence derives from a man between 18 and 29 years old in good health. Some clones in this sample may be carry-over from other donors' samples. Sequencing was performed on naive CD4+ T cells from PBMCs. This sample's subset: CD45RA+ positively selected. The chain has TRBV2 and TRBJ2-5; a possible D gene is TRBD1 (5 bases). As DNA, the CDR3 is TGTGCCAGCCAGGGCAACCCAGAGACCCAGTACTTC. Protein product: CASQGNPETQYF.